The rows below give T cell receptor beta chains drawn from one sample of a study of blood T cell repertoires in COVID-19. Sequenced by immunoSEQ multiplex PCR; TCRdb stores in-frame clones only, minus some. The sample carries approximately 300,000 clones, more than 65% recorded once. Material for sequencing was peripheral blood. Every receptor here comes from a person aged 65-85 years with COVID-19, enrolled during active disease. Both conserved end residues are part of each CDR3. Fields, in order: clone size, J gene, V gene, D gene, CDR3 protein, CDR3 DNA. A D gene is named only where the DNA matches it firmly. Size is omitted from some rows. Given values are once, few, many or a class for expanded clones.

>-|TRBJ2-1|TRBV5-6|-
CASSLGRVRYNEQFF
TGTGCCAGCAGCCTAGGGCGGGTCCGATACAATGAGCAGTTCTTC
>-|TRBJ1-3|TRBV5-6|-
CASSLGRSSGNTIYF
TGTGCCAGCAGCTTGGGGAGATCCTCTGGAAACACCATATATTTT
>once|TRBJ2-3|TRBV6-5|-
CASSYSFTSKDTQYF
TGTGCCAGCAGTTACTCGTTCACTAGCAAGGATACGCAGTATTTT
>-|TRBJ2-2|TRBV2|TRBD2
CASSLAGGGNTGELFF
TGTGCCAGCAGCCTAGCGGGAGGCGGTAACACCGGGGAGCTGTTTTTT
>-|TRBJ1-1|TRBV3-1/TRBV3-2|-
CASSQVQGTEAFF
TGTGCCAGCAGCCAAGTGCAGGGGACTGAAGCTTTCTTT
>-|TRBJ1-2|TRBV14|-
CASSQVGQREGGYTF
TGTGCCAGCAGCCAAGTTGGACAGAGAGAAGGTGGCTACACCTTC
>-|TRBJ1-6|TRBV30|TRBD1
CAWIDRAGSPLHF
TGTGCCTGGATCGACAGGGCAGGCTCACCCCTCCACTTT
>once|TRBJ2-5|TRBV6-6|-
CASSFVETQYF
TGTGCCAGCAGTTTCGTAGAGACCCAGTACTTC
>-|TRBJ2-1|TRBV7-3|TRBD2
CASSSGWLAGVSEQFF
TGTGCCAGCAGCTCAGGGTGGCTAGCGGGAGTGAGTGAGCAGTTCTTC
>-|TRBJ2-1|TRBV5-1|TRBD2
CASSWGGPEQFF
TGCGCCAGCAGCTGGGGGGGACCGGAGCAGTTCTTC
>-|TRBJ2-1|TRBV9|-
CASSVATYNEQFF
TGTGCCAGCAGCGTAGCCACCTACAATGAGCAGTTCTTC
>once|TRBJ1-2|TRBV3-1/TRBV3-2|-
CASSQNRAGNYGYTF
TGTGCCAGCAGCCAGAACAGGGCAGGGAACTATGGCTACACCTTC
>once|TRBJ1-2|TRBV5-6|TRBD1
CASRLGTGRAYGYTF
TGTGCCAGCAGGCTCGGGACAGGGAGGGCCTATGGCTACACCTTC
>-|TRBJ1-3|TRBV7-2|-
CASSLVLGGPGNTIYF
TGTGCCAGCAGCTTAGTATTAGGTGGGCCGGGAAACACCATATATTTT
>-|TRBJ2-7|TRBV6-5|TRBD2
CASSSGNVAYEQYF
TGTGCCAGCAGTAGCGGGAATGTGGCCTACGAGCAGTACTTC
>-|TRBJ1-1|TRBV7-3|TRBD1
CASSLNGPFGTGLWGALRNAEAFF
TGTGCCAGCAGCTTAAACGGGCCGTTTGGGACAGGGCTTTGGGGGGCCTTGAGGAACGCTGAAGCTTTCTTT
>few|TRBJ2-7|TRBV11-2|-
CASSPKIKQYF
TGTGCCAGCAGCCCCAAAATCAAGCAGTACTTC
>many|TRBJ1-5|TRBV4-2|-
CASSQDNSQPQHF
TGTGCCAGCAGCCAAGATAATAGTCAGCCCCAGCATTTT
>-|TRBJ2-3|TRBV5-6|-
CASSSATGSPYTDTQYF
TGTGCCAGCAGCTCCGCAACCGGGTCCCCCTACACAGATACGCAGTATTTT
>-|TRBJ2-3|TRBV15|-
CATSGRRTETRGTDTQYF
TGTGCCACCAGCGGCCGAAGGACAGAGACCCGCGGCACAGATACGCAGTATTTT
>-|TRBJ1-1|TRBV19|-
CASRRNPGTNTEAFF
TGTGCCAGTAGGCGAAATCCAGGGACTAACACTGAAGCTTTCTTT
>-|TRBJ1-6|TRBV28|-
CASNHGSSPLHF
TGTGCCAGCAACCATGGGAGTTCACCCCTCCACTTT
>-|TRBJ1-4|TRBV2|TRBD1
CAGHRDRDEKLFF
TGTGCCGGACACCGGGACAGGGATGAAAAACTGTTTTTT
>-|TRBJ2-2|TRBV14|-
CASSRIETGELFF
TGTGCCAGCAGCCGAATTGAGACCGGGGAGCTGTTTTTT
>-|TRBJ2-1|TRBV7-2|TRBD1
CASSLVGGTGGHNEQFF
TGTGCCAGCAGCTTAGTCGGCGGGACAGGGGGCCACAATGAGCAGTTCTTC
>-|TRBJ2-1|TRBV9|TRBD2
CASSQRAGGTYNEQFF
TGTGCCAGCAGCCAGAGAGCGGGGGGCACCTACAATGAGCAGTTCTTC
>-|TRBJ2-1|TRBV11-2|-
CASSVNRVGNEQFF
TGTGCCAGCAGCGTAAACAGGGTGGGCAATGAGCAGTTCTTC
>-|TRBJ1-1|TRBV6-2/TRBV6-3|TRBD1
CASSGPDRGSPEAFF
TGTGCCAGCAGTGGCCCTGACAGGGGAAGTCCTGAAGCTTTCTTT
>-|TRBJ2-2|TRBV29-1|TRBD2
CSVEGGGTGELFF
TGCAGCGTTGAAGGGGGAGGGACCGGGGAGCTGTTTTTT
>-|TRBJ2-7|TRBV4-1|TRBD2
CASSLGLAKEDEQYF
TGCGCCAGCAGCCTTGGACTAGCGAAAGAGGACGAGCAGTACTTC